This T cell receptor (beta chain) was identified in a study of CD8 T cells in Susac syndrome. The CDR3 consists of 12 residues. Germline V CDR1 and CDR2: SGHDN, FVKESK. Trimming cost V 0 bases and J 9 bases, with 8 bases left between them. The RNA, roughly 0.45 to 1 ug, was put through reverse transcription using random hexamers. TCRdb recomputed calls from the immunoSEQ multiplex PCR reads with MiXCR, one row per CDR3 protein. The sample records about 150,000 distinct CDR3 sequences, 85% to 95% being singletons. The sample was CD4+ T cells from PBMCs. The chain joins TRBV14 to TRBJ2-5; maybe TRBD2 (6 bases). This receptor was obtained from a human donor with Susac syndrome. The CDR3 DNA is TGTGCCAGCAGCCAAGAGCGCGGGGCCCAGTACTTC. Translated: CASSQERGAQYF.